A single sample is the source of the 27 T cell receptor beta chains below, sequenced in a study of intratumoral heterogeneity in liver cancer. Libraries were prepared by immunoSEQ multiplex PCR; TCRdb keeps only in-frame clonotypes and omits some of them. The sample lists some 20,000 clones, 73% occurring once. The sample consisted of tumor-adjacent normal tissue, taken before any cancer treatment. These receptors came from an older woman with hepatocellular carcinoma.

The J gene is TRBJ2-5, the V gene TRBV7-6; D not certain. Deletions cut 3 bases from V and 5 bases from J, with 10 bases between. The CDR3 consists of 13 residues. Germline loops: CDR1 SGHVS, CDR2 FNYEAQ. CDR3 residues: CASSLNPGETQYF. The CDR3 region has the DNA TGTGCCAGCAGCTTGAATCCCGGGGAGACCCAGTACTTC.

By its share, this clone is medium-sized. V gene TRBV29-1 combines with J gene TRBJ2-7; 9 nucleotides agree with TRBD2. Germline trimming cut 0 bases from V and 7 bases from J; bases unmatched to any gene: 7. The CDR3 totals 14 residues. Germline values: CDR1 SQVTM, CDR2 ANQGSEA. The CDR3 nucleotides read TGCAGCGTTGAAGATACTAGCGGGTCTAGGGAGCAGTACTTC. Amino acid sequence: CSVEDTSGSREQYF.

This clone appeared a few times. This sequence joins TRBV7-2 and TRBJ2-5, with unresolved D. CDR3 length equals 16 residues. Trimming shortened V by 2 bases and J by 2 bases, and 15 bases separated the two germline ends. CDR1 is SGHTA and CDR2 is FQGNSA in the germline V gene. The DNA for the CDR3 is TGTGCCAGCAGCTTAAGTTTGTCGGCGTCTCAAGAGACCCAGTACTTC. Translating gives CASSLSLSASQETQYF. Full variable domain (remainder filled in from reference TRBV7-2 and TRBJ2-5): GAGVSQSPSNKVTEKGKDVELRCDPISGHTALYWYRQSLGQGLEFLIYFQGNSAPDKSGLPSDRFSAERTGGSVSTLTIQRTQQEDSAVYLCASSLSLSASQETQYFGPGTRLLVL.

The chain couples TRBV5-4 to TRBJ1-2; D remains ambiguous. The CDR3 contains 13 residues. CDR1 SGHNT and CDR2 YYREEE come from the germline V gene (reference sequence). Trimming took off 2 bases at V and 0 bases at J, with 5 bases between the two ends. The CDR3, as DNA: TGTGCCAGCAGCTTCGGAGCTAACTATGGCTACACCTTC. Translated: CASSFGANYGYTF.

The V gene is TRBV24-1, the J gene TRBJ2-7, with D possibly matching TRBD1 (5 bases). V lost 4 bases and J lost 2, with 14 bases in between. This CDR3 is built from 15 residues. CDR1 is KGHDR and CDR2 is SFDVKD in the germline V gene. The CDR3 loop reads CATSDPGQSPYEQYF. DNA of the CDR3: TGTGCCACCAGTGACCCCGGACAATCCCCCTACGAGCAGTACTTC.

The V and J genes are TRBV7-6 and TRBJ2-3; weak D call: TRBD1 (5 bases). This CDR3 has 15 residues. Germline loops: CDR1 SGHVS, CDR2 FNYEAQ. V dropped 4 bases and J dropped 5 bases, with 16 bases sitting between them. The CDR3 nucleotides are TGTGCCAGCAGCTCGAACAGAGTTCAGGGAGATACGCAGTATTTT. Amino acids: CASSSNRVQGDTQYF.

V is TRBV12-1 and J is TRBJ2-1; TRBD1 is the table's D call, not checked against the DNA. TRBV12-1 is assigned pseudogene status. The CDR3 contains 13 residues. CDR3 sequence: CASSDRGKNEQFF. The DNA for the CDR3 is TGTGCCAGCAGCGACAGGGGAAAAAATGAGCAGTTCTTC.

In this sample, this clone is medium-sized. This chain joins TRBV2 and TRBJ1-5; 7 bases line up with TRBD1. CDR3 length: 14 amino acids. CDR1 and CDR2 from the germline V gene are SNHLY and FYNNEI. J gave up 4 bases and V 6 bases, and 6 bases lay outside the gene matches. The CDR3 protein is CASRPGQINQPQHF. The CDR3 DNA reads TGTGCCAGCAGACCGGGACAGATTAATCAGCCCCAGCATTTT.

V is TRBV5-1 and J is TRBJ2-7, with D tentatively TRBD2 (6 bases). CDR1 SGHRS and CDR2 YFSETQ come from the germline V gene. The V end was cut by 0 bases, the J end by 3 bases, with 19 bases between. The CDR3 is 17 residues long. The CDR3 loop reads CASSLAGATSSVYEQYF. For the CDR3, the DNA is TGCGCCAGCAGCTTGGCCGGAGCGACTAGTTCAGTCTACGAGCAGTACTTC.

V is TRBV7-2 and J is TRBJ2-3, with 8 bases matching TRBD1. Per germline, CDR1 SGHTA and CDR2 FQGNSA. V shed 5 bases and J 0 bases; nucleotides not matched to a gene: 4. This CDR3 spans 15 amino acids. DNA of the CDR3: TGTGCCAGCAGCGCCAGGGGGCGAAGCACAGATACGCAGTATTTT. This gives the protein CASSARGRSTDTQYF.

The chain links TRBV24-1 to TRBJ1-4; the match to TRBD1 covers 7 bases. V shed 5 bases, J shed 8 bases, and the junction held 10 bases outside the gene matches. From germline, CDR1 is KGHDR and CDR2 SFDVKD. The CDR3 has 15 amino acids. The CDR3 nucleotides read TGTGCCACCAGTGGACGTACAGGGGCCGGGGAAAAACTGTTTTTT. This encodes CATSGRTGAGEKLFF.

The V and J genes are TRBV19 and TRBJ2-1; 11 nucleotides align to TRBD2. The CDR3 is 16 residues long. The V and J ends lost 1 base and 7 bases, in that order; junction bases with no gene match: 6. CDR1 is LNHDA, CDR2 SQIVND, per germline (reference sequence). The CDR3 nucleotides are TGTGCCAGTAGTATAGTGGGACTAGCGGAAGGGAATGAGCAGTTCTTC. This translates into CASSIVGLAEGNEQFF.

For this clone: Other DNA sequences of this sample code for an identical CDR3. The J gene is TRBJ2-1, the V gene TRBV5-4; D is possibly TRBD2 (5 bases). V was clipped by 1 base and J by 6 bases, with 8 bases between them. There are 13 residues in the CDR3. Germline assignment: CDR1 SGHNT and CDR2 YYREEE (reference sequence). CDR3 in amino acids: CASSLRGANEQFF. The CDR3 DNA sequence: TGTGCCAGCAGCTTGCGGGGTGCCAATGAGCAGTTCTTC.

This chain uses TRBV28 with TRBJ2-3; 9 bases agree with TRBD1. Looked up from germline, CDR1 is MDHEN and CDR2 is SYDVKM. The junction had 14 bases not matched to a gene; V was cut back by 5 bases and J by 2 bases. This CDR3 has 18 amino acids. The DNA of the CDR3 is TGTGCCAGCAGTACCGGGACAGGGTTGCACCGGTACACAGATACGCAGTATTTT. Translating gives CASSTGTGLHRYTDTQYF.

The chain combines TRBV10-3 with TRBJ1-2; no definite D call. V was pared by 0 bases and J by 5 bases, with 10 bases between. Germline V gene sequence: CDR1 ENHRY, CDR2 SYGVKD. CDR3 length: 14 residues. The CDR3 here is CAISESVTVYGYTF. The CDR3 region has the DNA TGTGCCATCAGTGAGTCGGTGACGGTTTATGGCTACACCTTC.

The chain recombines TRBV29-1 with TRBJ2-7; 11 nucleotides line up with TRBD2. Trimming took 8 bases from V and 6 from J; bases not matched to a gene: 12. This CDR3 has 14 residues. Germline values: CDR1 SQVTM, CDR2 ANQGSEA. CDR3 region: CSIKLAGDGGEQYF. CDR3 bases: TGCAGCATCAAACTAGCGGGAGATGGCGGCGAGCAGTACTTC.

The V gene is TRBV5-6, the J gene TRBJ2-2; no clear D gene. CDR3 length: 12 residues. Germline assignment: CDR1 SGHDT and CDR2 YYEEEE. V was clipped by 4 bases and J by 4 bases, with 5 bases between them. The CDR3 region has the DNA TGTGCCAGCAGCCGGTTCACCGGGGAGCTGTTTTTT. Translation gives CASSRFTGELFF. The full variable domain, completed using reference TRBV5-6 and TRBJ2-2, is DAGVTQSPTHLIKTRGQQVTLRCSPKSGHDTVSWYQQALGQGPQFIFQYYEEEERQRGNFPDRFSGHQFPNYSSELNVNALLLGDSALYLCASSRFTGELFFGEGSRLTVL.

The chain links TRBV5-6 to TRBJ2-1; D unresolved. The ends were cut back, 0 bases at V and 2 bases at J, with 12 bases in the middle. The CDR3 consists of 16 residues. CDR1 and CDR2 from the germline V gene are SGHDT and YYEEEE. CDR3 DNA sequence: TGTGCCAGCAGCTTGGTGGGTCAGGCGACCTACAATGAGCAGTTCTTC. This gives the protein CASSLVGQATYNEQFF.

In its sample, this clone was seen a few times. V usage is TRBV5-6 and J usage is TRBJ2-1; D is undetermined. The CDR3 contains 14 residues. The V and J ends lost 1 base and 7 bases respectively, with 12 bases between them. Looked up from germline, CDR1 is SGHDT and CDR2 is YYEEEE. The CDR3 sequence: CASSLSVGLNEQFF. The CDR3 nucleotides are TGTGCCAGCAGCTTGTCGGTAGGGTTGAATGAGCAGTTCTTC.

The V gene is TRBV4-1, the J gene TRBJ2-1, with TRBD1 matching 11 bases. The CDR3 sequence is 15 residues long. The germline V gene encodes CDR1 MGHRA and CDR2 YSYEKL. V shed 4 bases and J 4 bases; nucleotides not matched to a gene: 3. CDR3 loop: CASSPGQGAYNEQFF. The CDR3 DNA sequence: TGCGCCAGCAGCCCCGGACAGGGGGCTTACAATGAGCAGTTCTTC.

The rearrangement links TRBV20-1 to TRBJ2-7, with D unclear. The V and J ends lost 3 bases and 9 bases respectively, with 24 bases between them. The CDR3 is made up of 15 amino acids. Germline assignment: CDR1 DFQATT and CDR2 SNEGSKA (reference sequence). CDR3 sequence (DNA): TGCAGTGCTAGTCCCGCCCTGGGAAGAAGCCCTTTGCAGTACTTC. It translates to CSASPALGRSPLQYF.

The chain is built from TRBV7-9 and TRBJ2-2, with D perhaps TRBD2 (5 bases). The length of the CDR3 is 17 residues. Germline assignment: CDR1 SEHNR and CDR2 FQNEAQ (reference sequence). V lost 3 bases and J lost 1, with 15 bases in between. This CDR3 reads CASSFLLPSGNTGELFF. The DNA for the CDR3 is TGTGCCAGCAGCTTTCTCCTCCCGAGCGGGAACACCGGGGAGCTGTTTTTT. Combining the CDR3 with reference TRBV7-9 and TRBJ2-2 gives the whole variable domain DTGVSQNPRHKITKRGQNVTFRCDPISEHNRLYWYRQTLGQGPEFLTYFQNEAQLEKSRLLSDRFSAERPKGSFSTLEIQRTEQGDSAMYLCASSFLLPSGNTGELFFGEGSRLTVL.

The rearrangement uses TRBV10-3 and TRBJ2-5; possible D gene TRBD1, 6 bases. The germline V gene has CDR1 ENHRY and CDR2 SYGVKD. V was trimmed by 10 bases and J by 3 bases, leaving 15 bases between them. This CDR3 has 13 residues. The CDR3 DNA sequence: TGTGCCACTGGAGAACAGGGAGAAGAGACCCAGTACTTC. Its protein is CATGEQGEETQYF.

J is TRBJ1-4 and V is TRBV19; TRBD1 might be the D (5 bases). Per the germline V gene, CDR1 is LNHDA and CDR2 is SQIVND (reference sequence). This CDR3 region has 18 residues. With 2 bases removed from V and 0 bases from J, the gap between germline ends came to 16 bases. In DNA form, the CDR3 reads TGTGCCAGTAGTATACGAGTAGGAGAGACAGCAACTAATGAAAAACTGTTTTTT. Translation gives CASSIRVGETATNEKLFF.

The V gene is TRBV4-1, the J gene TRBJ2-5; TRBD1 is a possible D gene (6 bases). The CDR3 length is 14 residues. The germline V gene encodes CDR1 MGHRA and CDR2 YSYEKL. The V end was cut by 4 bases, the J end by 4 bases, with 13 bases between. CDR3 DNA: TGCGCCAGCAGCCTGGGGCGAGGGGGAGAGACCCAGTACTTC. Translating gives CASSLGRGGETQYF.

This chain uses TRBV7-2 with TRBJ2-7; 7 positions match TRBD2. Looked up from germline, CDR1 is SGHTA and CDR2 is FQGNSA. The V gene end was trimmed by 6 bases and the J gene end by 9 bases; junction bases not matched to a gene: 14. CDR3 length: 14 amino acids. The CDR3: CASRSRAGPVAQYF. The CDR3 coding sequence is TGTGCCAGCAGGTCCCGAGCGGGACCCGTTGCGCAGTACTTC.

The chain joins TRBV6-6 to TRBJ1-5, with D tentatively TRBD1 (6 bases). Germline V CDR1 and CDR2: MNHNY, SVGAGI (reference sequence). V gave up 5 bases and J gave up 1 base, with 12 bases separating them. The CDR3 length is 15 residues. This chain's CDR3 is CASSPQGSSNQPQHF. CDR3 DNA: TGTGCCAGCAGTCCACAGGGATCGAGCAATCAGCCCCAGCATTTT.